Presented here are 21 T cell receptor beta chains from one specimen sequenced in a study of blood T cell repertoires in COVID-19. The protocol was immunoSEQ multiplex PCR, while the TCRdb copy is restricted to in-frame clones and leaves out a portion. The repertoire holds approximately 110,000 clones, with roughly 85% as singletons. Sequencing was carried out using peripheral blood. The receptor set was obtained from a woman older than 75 with COVID-19, enrolled during active disease.

The chain uses TRBV4-3 and TRBJ2-7; perhaps TRBD1 as D (6 bases). CDR3 length: 15 amino acids. Germline-derived CDR1 and CDR2 are LGHNA and YSLEER. V lost 1 base and J 3 bases, leaving 13 bases between the germline ends. DNA for the CDR3: TGCGCCAGCAGCCAAGCCCAGGGGATGGGCTACGAGCAGTACTTC. Protein: CASSQAQGMGYEQYF.

The chain couples TRBV18 to TRBJ1-1; 8 bases are shared with TRBD1. The CDR3 consists of 13 residues. The junction had 7 bases not matched to a gene; V was cut back by 10 bases and J by 3 bases. Germline-derived CDR1 and CDR2 are KGHSH and LQKENI. CDR3 bases: TGTGCCAACTCCGAGGACAGGGACACTGAAGCTTTCTTT. Translation gives CANSEDRDTEAFF.

The chain combines TRBV9 with TRBJ2-5, with 7 nucleotides matching TRBD1. V shed 2 bases, J shed 2 bases, and the junction held 6 bases outside the gene matches. The CDR3 loop spans 15 amino acids. Germline CDR1 and CDR2: SGDLS and YYNGEE. CDR3 loop: CASSVQPGQQETQYF. The CDR3 DNA sequence: TGTGCCAGCAGCGTTCAGCCGGGACAGCAAGAGACCCAGTACTTC.

This clone showed up just once. The rearrangement links TRBV27 to TRBJ2-1, with 7 bases that match TRBD2. V gave up 7 bases and J gave up 4 bases; unmatched junction bases: 19. The CDR3 length is 18 residues. Germline-derived CDR1 and CDR2 are MNHEY and SMNVEV (reference sequence). This CDR3 is CASTRGLTWGGTYNEQFF. In DNA form, the CDR3 reads TGTGCCAGCACCCGTGGCCTCACGTGGGGGGGAACTTACAATGAGCAGTTCTTC.

The chain links TRBV18 to TRBJ1-1; no reliable D call. Germline CDR1 and CDR2: KGHSH and LQKENI. The length of the CDR3 is 14 residues. V was shortened by 2 bases and J by 6 bases, with 13 bases between the two germline ends. The CDR3 is CASSPTGSPSEAFF. The CDR3 bases are TGTGCCAGCTCACCAACCGGGAGCCCTTCTGAAGCTTTCTTT. Supplemented by reference TRBV18 and TRBJ1-1, the full variable domain reads NAGVMQNPRHLVRRRGQEARLRCSPMKGHSHVYWYRQLPEEGLKFMVYLQKENIIDESGMPKERFSAEFPKEGPSILRIQQVVRGDSAAYFCASSPTGSPSEAFFGQGTRLTVV.

This clone was counted between two and nine times. J is TRBJ2-7 and V is TRBV28; the match to TRBD1 covers 7 bases. CDR3 size: 15 residues. J was trimmed by 3 bases and V by 7 bases; bases with no gene match: 12. In germline, CDR1 is MDHEN, CDR2 SYDVKM. The CDR3 DNA is TGTGCCAGCACTTCAGGGGGTAACGGAGGCTACGAGCAGTACTTC. Its protein product is CASTSGGNGGYEQYF. The full variable domain, with the rest looked up from reference TRBV28 and TRBJ2-7, is DVKVTQSSRYLVKRTGEKVFLECVQDMDHENMFWYRQDPGLGLRLIYFSYDVKMKEKGDIPEGYSVSREKKERFSLILESASTNQTSMYLCASTSGGNGGYEQYFGPGTRLTVT.

This rearrangement joins TRBV28 to TRBJ2-7, with a possible D match to TRBD1 (5 bases). This CDR3 comprises 14 residues. Trimming removed 6 bases from V and 3 bases from J, with 15 bases in between. From germline, CDR1 is MDHEN and CDR2 SYDVKM. The CDR3 DNA sequence: TGTGCCAGCAGCTCCCCTCAGGGAAGCTACGAGCAGTACTTC. This sequence encodes CASSSPQGSYEQYF.

This rearrangement joins TRBV18 to TRBJ2-3, with 10 bases fitting TRBD2. Per the germline V gene, CDR1 is KGHSH and CDR2 is LQKENI. The CDR3 has 15 residues. The trim removed 4 bases at V and 0 bases at J, leaving 1 base unmatched. The CDR3 reads CASSLTSGSTDTQYF. The CDR3 coding sequence is TGTGCCAGCTCACTGACTAGCGGGAGCACAGATACGCAGTATTTT.

This chain joins TRBV28 and TRBJ1-2, with a weak D call TRBD1 (6 bases). V was trimmed by 3 bases and J by 4 bases, leaving 9 bases between them. From germline, CDR1 is MDHEN and CDR2 SYDVKM. This CDR3 region has 13 residues. For the CDR3, the DNA is TGTGCCAGCAGTTTCGGACAGTCCTATGGCTACACCTTC. Amino acid sequence: CASSFGQSYGYTF.

This clone was seen just once. The chain combines TRBV10-3 with TRBJ2-2, with 9 bases that match TRBD2. This CDR3 is built from 16 residues. The germline V gene has CDR1 ENHRY and CDR2 SYGVKD. The V segment lost 2 bases and the J segment 6 bases; nucleotides outside the gene matches: 7. CDR3: CAISEGAGGPPGELFF. The DNA for the CDR3 is TGTGCCATCAGTGAGGGGGCGGGAGGGCCCCCCGGGGAGCTGTTTTTT.

This clone appeared a few times. This chain links TRBV5-1 with TRBJ1-3; D unresolved. Germline CDR1 SGHRS, CDR2 YFSETQ. Trimming shortened V by 3 bases and J by 0 bases, and 13 bases separated the two germline ends. The CDR3 length is 16 residues. CDR3 nucleotides: TGCGCCAGCAGCTCTGGACTGATAAACTCTGGAAACACCATATATTTT. Translating gives CASSSGLINSGNTIYF.

This chain uses TRBV11-2 with TRBJ2-7; 7 bases map to TRBD1. CDR3 size: 16 residues. Per the germline V gene, CDR1 is SGHAT and CDR2 is FQNNGV. The junction had 7 bases not matched to a gene; V was cut back by 2 bases and J by 0 bases. The CDR3 reads CASSLTGVGSSYEQYF. In nucleotides, the CDR3 is TGTGCCAGCAGCTTAACAGGGGTGGGAAGCTCCTACGAGCAGTACTTC. Drawing the rest from reference TRBV11-2 and TRBJ2-7, the complete variable domain is EAGVAQSPRYKIIEKRQSVAFWCNPISGHATLYWYQQILGQGPKLLIQFQNNGVVDDSQLPKDRFSAERLKGVDSTLKIQPAKLEDSAVYLCASSLTGVGSSYEQYFGPGTRLTVT.

The V and J genes are TRBV20-1 and TRBJ2-7, with TRBD2 as a possible D gene (6 bases). Germline CDR1 is DFQATT and CDR2 is SNEGSKA (reference sequence). The CDR3 totals 10 residues. In DNA form, the CDR3 reads TGCAGCCTGACTAGCTACGAGCAGTACTTC. Translating gives CSLTSYEQYF.

V is TRBV28 and J is TRBJ1-5; D is ambiguous. CDR1 MDHEN and CDR2 SYDVKM come from the germline V gene. This CDR3 has 14 amino acids. Trimming cost V 3 bases and J 6 bases, with 12 bases left between them. The CDR3 sequence is CASSFSGSGQPQHF. DNA for the CDR3: TGTGCCAGCAGTTTTTCCGGGTCCGGTCAGCCCCAGCATTTT.

The chain recombines TRBV28 with TRBJ2-1; the D is unclear. Trimming left V 3 bases short and J 5 bases short, with 11 bases between. The CDR3 covers 14 residues. CDR1 is MDHEN and CDR2 is SYDVKM in the germline V gene. Here the CDR3 DNA reads TGTGCCAGCAGTTTTCCAGACTTACACAATGAGCAGTTCTTC. Translating it yields CASSFPDLHNEQFF.

The gene calls are TRBV7-2 and TRBJ2-1; tentatively, D is TRBD2 (6 bases). The ends were cut back, 5 bases at V and 10 bases at J, with 15 bases in the middle. Germline V gives CDR1 SGHTA, CDR2 FQGNSA. The CDR3 contains 13 residues. In DNA form, the CDR3 reads TGTGCCAGCAGCGCTCGACTAGAGGACGAGCAGTTCTTC. This encodes CASSARLEDEQFF.

CDR3 sequence (DNA): TGTGCCAGCAGTTGGGCGACAGAGGTTAGCTCCTACGAGCAGTACTTC. The encoded protein is CASSWATEVSSYEQYF. V usage is TRBV6-5 and J usage is TRBJ2-7; D perhaps matches TRBD1 (5 bases). Germline V gene sequence: CDR1 MNHEY, CDR2 SVGAGI. V was trimmed by 4 bases and J by 0 bases, leaving 16 bases between them. The CDR3 spans 16 residues.

This chain joins TRBV7-6 and TRBJ2-2; TRBD1 agrees at 7 bases. CDR1 is SGHVS and CDR2 is FNYEAQ in the germline V gene. The CDR3 spans 17 residues. V trimming: 2 bases; J trimming: 3 bases; junction bases outside the gene matches: 9. The CDR3, as DNA: TGTGCCAGCAGCTTAATTGGAAGCAGGGGGTACACCGGGGAGCTGTTTTTT. This gives the protein CASSLIGSRGYTGELFF.

This clone was observed a single time. The chain combines TRBV5-1 with TRBJ2-1; D is possibly TRBD2 (6 bases). The CDR3 has 16 amino acids. Germline CDR1 is SGHRS and CDR2 is YFSETQ. With 4 bases removed from V and 1 base from J, the gap between germline ends came to 15 bases. CDR3 protein: CASSVSPGTSYNEQFF. CDR3 sequence (DNA): TGCGCCAGCAGCGTTAGTCCCGGGACTTCCTACAATGAGCAGTTCTTC.

The rearrangement links TRBV19 to TRBJ2-7; perhaps TRBD1 as D (6 bases). Trimming left V 3 bases short and J 1 base short, with 13 bases between. This CDR3 spans 15 amino acids. Germline assignment: CDR1 LNHDA and CDR2 SQIVND (reference sequence). This chain's CDR3 is CASSIFGGQSYEQYF. The DNA of the CDR3 is TGTGCCAGTAGTATCTTTGGCGGACAGTCCTACGAGCAGTACTTC.

The J gene is TRBJ2-2, the V gene TRBV7-3, with unresolved D. V was shortened by 4 bases and J by 5 bases, with 8 bases between the two germline ends. Looked up from germline, CDR1 is SGHTA and CDR2 is FQGTGA. The CDR3 has 13 residues. The CDR3 region has the DNA TGTGCCAGCAGCTCTCAGACAACCGGGGAGCTGTTTTTT. This encodes CASSSQTTGELFF. Full variable domain (remainder filled in from reference TRBV7-3 and TRBJ2-2): GAGVSQTPSNKVTEKGKYVELRCDPISGHTALYWYRQSLGQGPEFLIYFQGTGAADDSGLPNDRFFAVRPEGSVSTLKIQRTERGDSAVYLCASSSQTTGELFFGEGSRLTVL.